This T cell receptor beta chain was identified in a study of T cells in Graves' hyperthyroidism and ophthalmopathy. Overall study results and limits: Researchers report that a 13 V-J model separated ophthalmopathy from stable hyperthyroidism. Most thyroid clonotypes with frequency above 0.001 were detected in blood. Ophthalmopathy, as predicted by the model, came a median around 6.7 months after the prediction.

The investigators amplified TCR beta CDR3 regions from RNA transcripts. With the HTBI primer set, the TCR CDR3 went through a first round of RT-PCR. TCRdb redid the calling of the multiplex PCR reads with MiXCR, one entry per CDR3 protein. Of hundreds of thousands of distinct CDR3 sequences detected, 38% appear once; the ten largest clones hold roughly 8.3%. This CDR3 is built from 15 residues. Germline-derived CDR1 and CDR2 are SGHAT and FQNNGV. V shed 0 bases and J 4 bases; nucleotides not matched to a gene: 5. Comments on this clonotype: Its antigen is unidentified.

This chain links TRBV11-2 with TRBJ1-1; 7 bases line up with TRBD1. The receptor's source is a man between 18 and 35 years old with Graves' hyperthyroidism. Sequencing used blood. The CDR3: CASSLDQGGTTEAFF. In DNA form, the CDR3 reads TGTGCCAGCAGCTTAGATCAGGGGGGGACCACTGAAGCTTTCTTT.